The T cell receptor (beta chain) under discussion was sequenced for a study of blood T cell repertoires in COVID-19. Study summary: The United States, Italy and Spain provided the acute and convalescent COVID-19 samples.

Assay used: immunoSEQ multiplex PCR; TCRdb lists only in-frame clones, some missing. In the table there are fewer than 250,000 clones, roughly 86% of which are singletons. V lost 0 bases, J lost 2 bases, and 10 bases lay in between. Germline-derived CDR1 and CDR2 are LGHDT and YNNKEL (reference sequence). The CDR3 totals 15 residues. Sample: peripheral blood. The clonotype comes from a woman aged 80 or older with COVID-19, enrolled during active disease. The chain is built from TRBV3-1 (or the pseudogene TRBV3-2) and TRBJ1-2, with no clear D. CDR3 bases: TGTGCCAGCAGCCAAGACGTGGCGGGCAACTATGGCTACACCTTC. Translating gives CASSQDVAGNYGYTF.